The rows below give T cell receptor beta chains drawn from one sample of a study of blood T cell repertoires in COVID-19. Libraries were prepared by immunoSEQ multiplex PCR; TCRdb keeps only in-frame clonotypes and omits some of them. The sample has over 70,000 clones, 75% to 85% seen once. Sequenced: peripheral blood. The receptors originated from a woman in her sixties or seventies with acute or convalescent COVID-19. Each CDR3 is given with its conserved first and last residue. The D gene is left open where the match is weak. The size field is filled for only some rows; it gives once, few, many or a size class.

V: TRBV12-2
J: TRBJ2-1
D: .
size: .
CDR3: CASPHVEWTTRHEQFF
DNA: TGTGCAAGTCCCCACGTGGAGTGGACTACTAGACATGAGCAGTTCTTC

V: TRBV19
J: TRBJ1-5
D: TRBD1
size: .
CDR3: CASSIGKGSGQGRNQPQHF
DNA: TGTGCCAGTAGTATAGGGAAGGGATCGGGACAGGGTCGCAATCAGCCCCAGCATTTT

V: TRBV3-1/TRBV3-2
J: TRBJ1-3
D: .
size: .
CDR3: CASSRGGSGNTIYF
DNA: TGTGCCAGCAGCAGGGGGGGTTCTGGAAACACCATATATTTT

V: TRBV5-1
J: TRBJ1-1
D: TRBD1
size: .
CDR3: CASIPQGGTEAFF
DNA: TGCGCCAGCATACCACAGGGGGGGACTGAAGCTTTCTTT

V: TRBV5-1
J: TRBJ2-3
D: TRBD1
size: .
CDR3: CASYRTGGVDTQYF
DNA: TGCGCCAGCTACCGGACAGGGGGCGTTGATACGCAGTATTTT

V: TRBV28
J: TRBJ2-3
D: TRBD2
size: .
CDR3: CASRQGTSGGVGDTQYF
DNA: TGTGCCAGCAGACAAGGGACTAGCGGGGGCGTTGGGGATACGCAGTATTTT

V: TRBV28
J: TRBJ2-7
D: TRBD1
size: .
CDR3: CASRRTGNYEQYF
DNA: TGTGCCAGCAGGCGGACAGGGAACTACGAGCAGTACTTC

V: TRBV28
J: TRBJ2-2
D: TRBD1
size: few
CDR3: CASSGQGARTGELFF
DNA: TGTGCCAGCAGTGGCCAGGGGGCGCGGACCGGGGAGCTGTTTTTT

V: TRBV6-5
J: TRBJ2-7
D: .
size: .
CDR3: CASSSRQVYAYEQYF
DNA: TGTGCCAGCAGCTCCAGACAGGTCTACGCCTACGAGCAGTACTTC

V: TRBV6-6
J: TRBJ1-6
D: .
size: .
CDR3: CASRDSSYNSPLHF
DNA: TGTGCCAGCAGGGACAGCTCCTATAATTCACCCCTCCACTTT

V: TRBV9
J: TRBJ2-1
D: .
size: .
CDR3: CASSARLVAEQFF
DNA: TGTGCCAGCAGCGCAAGACTAGTTGCTGAGCAGTTCTTC

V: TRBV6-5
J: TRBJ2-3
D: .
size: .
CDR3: CASRSRVGDTQYF
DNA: TGTGCCAGCAGGTCCAGGGTTGGAGATACGCAGTATTTT

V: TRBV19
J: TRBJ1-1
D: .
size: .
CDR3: CASSIQVNTEAFF
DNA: TGTGCCAGTAGTATACAGGTCAACACTGAAGCTTTCTTT

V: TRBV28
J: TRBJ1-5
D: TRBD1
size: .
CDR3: CASSASDRGPYQPQHF
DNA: TGTGCCAGCAGTGCCTCAGACAGGGGGCCATATCAGCCCCAGCATTTT

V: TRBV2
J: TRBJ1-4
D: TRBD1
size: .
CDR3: CASSNRGLGEKLFF
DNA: TGTGCCAGCAGCAACAGGGGGCTCGGTGAAAAACTGTTTTTT

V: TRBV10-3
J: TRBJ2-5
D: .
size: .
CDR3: CAISGVGGETQYF
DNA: TGTGCCATCAGTGGGGTGGGGGGAGAGACCCAGTACTTC

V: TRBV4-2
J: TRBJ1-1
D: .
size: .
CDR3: CASSDLPGQTLGTEAFF
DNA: TGTGCCAGCAGCGACCTACCGGGACAAACTTTGGGTACTGAAGCTTTCTTT

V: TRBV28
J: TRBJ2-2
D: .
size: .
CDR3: CASSLRTQGGTGELFF
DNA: TGTGCCAGCAGCCTACGGACTCAAGGAGGAACCGGGGAGCTGTTTTTT

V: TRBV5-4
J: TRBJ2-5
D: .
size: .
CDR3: CASSLEGGQGQTQYF
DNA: TGTGCCAGCAGCCTAGAGGGGGGGCAGGGACAGACCCAGTACTTC

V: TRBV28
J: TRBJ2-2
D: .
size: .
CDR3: CASSLGQNTGELFF
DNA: TGTGCCAGCAGTTTGGGCCAGAACACCGGGGAGCTGTTTTTT

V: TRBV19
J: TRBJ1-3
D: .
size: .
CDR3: CASSMMGLNSGNTIYF
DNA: TGTGCCAGTAGTATGATGGGGCTAAACTCTGGAAACACCATATATTTT

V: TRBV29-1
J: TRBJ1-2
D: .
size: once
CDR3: CSGRTSNYGYTF
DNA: TGCAGCGGACGGACATCTAACTATGGCTACACCTTC

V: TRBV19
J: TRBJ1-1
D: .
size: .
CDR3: CASSVKGDTEAFF
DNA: TGTGCCAGTAGTGTGAAGGGGGACACTGAAGCTTTCTTT

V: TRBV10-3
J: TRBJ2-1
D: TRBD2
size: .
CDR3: CAISVGTSGRNEQFF
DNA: TGTGCCATCAGTGTTGGGACTAGCGGGAGAAATGAGCAGTTCTTC

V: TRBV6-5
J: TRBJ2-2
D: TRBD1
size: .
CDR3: CASSLGQGVPGELFF
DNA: TGTGCCAGCAGTTTGGGACAGGGGGTACCCGGGGAGCTGTTTTTT

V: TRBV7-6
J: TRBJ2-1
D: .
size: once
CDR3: CASSLSPRVGEQFF
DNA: TGTGCCAGCAGCTTATCCCCCCGAGTTGGTGAGCAGTTCTTC

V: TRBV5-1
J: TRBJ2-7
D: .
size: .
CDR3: CASSLPSRGEQYF
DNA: TGCGCCAGCAGCTTGCCCAGCAGGGGCGAGCAGTACTTC

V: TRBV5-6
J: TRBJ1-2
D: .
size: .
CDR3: CASSLSRDGYTF
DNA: TGTGCCAGCAGCTTATCCAGGGATGGCTACACCTTC

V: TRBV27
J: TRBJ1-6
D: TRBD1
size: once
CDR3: CASSTTGLNSPLHF
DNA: TGTGCCAGCAGTACGACAGGGTTAAATTCACCCCTCCACTTT

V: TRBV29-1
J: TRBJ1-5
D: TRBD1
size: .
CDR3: CSVQGAGNQPQHF
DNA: TGCAGCGTCCAGGGGGCAGGCAATCAGCCCCAGCATTTT

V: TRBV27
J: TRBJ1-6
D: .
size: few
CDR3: CANPRWQGFRVYNSPLHF
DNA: TGTGCCAACCCGAGGTGGCAGGGATTTAGGGTCTATAATTCACCCCTCCACTTT

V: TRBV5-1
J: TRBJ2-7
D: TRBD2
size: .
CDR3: CASSLDPSGAFEQYF
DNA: TGCGCCAGCAGCTTGGATCCTAGCGGGGCCTTCGAGCAGTACTTC

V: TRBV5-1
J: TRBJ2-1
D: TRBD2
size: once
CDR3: CASSALAGGGREQFF
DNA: TGCGCCAGCAGCGCACTAGCGGGGGGAGGTCGGGAGCAGTTCTTC

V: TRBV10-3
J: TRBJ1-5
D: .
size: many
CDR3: CAIISGTDSNQPQHF
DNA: TGTGCCATCATATCAGGCACAGATAGCAATCAGCCCCAGCATTTT

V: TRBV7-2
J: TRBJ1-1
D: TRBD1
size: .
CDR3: CASSLIGGDTEAFF
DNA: TGTGCCAGCAGCTTAATAGGGGGCGACACTGAAGCTTTCTTT